This TCR beta chain comes out of a study of T-cell memory formation after mild COVID-19. Study-level information: In these data, TCR clusters were largely donor specific.

In its sample, this clonotype was seen a few times. Its cognate antigen is unknown. This CDR3 contains 14 residues. From germline, CDR1 is DFQATT and CDR2 SNEGSKA (reference sequence). V lost 0 bases, J lost 14 bases, and 17 bases lay in between. Broader study findings: Some clones that responded turned up in pre-infection memory, which suggests that cross-reactive memory joined in. Clones that contracted from day 15 to 85 had balanced CD4/CD8; later expanders were CD4+ biased.

Constant-segment primers served in 5'RACE that generated TCR alpha and TCR beta cDNA libraries bearing sample barcodes and UMIs. TCRdb reprocessed the 5' RACE reads via MiXCR and lists one record per CDR3 protein. The table includes 250,000 to 400,000 distinct CDR3 sequences, more than 13% detected once. The sample was PBMCs or a T cell subset sorted from them (not recorded which). The chain carries TRBV20-1 and TRBJ1-6; D is undetermined. The receptor comes from a man younger than 35 who had mild COVID-19 (a few samples of this study predate the infection). Cell type and time point are not known. CDR3 region: CSARDPAAGSALHF. The CDR3 nucleotides are TGCAGTGCTAGAGATCCGGCCGCCGGCTCGGCCCTCCACTTT.